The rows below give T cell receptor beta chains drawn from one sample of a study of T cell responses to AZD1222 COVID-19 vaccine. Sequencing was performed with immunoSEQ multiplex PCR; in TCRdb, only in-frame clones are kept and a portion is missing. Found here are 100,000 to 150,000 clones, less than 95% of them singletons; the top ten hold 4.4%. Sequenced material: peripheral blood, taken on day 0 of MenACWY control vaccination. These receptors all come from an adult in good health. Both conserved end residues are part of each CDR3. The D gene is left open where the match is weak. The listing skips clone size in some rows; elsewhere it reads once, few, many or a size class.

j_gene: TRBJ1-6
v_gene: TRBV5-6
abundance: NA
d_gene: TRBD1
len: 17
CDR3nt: TGTGCCAGCAGCTTGAAAAGAAGGGACAGGGAGAATTCACCCCTCCACTTT
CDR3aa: CASSLKRRDRENSPLHF

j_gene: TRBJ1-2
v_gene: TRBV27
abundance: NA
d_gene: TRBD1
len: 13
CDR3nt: TGTGCCAGCAGTTTGACAGGGAACTATGGCTACACCTTC
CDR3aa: CASSLTGNYGYTF

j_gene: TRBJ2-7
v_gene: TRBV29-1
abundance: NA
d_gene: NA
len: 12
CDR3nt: TGCAGCGGGTTCAGGTCCTCCTACGAGCAGTACTTC
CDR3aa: CSGFRSSYEQYF

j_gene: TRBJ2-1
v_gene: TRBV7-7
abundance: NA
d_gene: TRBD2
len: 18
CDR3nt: TGTGCCAGCAGCTTGAGTGAGGCTAGCGGGGGGCCGTACCATGAGCAGTTCTTC
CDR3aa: CASSLSEASGGPYHEQFF

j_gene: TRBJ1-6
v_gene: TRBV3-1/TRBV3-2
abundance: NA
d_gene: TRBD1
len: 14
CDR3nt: TGTGCCAGCAGATACACAGGGGACGGTTCACCCCTCCACTTT
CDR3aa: CASRYTGDGSPLHF

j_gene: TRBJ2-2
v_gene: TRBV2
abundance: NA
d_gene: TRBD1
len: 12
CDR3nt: TGTGCCAGCAGAGGGGGCACAGAAGAGCTGTTTTTT
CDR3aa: CASRGGTEELFF

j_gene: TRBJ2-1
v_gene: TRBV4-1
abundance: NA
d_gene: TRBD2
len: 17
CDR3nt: TGCGCCAGCAGCCAAGATTCGTTAAGCGGGAGCCGGGTTGAGCAGTTCTTC
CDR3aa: CASSQDSLSGSRVEQFF

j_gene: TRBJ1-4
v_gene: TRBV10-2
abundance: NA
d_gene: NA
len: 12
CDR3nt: TGCGCCAGCAGTGCCAGCTTAGAAAAACTGTTTTTT
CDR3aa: CASSASLEKLFF

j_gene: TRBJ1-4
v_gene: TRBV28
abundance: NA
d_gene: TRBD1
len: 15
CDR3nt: TGTGCCAGCAGTTTTAGAGGACAGGGCAATGAAAAACTGTTTTTT
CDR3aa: CASSFRGQGNEKLFF

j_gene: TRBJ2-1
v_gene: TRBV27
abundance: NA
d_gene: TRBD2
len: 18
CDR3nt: TGTGCCAGCACCAGGGGACTAGCGGGAGTTCTCAACTACAATGAGCAGTTCTTC
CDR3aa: CASTRGLAGVLNYNEQFF

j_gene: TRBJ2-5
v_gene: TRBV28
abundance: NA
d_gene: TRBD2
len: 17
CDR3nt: TGTGCCAGCAGTCCTAATAGACTAGCGGGAGTCCCCGAGACCCAGTACTTC
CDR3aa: CASSPNRLAGVPETQYF

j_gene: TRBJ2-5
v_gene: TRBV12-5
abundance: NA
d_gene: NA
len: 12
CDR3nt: TGTGCTCGCGGCCCCGGGGCCGAGACCCAGTACTTC
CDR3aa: CARGPGAETQYF

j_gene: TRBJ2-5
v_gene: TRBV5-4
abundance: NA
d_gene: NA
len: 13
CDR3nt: TGTGCCAGCAGCTTGGGGGACAAAGAGACCCAGTACTTC
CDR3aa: CASSLGDKETQYF

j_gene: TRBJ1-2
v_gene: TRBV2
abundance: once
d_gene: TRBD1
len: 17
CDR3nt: TGTGCCAGCACCCAGAAGGTAGGGGGCGCTTCCCCCTATGGCTACACCTTC
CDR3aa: CASTQKVGGASPYGYTF

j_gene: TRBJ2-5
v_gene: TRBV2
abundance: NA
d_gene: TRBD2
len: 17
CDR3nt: TGTGCCAGCAGTGAAGCGCTTGGACTAGCGGGGGGAGAGACCCAGTACTTC
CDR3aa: CASSEALGLAGGETQYF

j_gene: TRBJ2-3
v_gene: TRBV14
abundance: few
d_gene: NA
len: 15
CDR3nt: TGTGCCAGCAGCCAAGATCCCCTTAGCACAGATACGCAGTATTTT
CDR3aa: CASSQDPLSTDTQYF

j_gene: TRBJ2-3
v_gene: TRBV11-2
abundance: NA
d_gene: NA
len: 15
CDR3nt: TGTGCCAGCAGCTTAGATTTTTACAGCACAGATACGCAGTATTTT
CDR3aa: CASSLDFYSTDTQYF

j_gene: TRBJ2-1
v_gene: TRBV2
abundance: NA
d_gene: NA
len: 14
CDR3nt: TGTGCCAGCAGTGTATACCGATTCAACAATGAGCAGTTCTTC
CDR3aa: CASSVYRFNNEQFF

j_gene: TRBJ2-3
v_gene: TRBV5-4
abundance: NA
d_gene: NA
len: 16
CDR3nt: TGTGCCAGCAGCTTCGGGGCTTTTTCTAGCACAGATACGCAGTATTTT
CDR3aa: CASSFGAFSSTDTQYF

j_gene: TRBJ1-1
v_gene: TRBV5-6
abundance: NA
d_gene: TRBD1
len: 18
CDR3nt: TGTGCCAGCAGCTTTGGGACAGGCCTCCCTCGTGGGAACACTGAAGCTTTCTTT
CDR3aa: CASSFGTGLPRGNTEAFF

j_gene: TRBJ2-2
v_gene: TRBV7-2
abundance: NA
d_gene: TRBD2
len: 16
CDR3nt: TGTGCCAGCAGCTTTACTAGCGGGGGTTATACCGGGGAGCTGTTTTTT
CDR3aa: CASSFTSGGYTGELFF

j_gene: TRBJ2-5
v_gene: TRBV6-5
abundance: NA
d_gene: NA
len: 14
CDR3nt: TGTGCCAGCAGTTACACCTGGGACATTGAGACCCAGTACTTC
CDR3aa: CASSYTWDIETQYF

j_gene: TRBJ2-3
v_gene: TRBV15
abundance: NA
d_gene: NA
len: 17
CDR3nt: TGTGCCACCAGCAGAGATCGCTACTTAGAAAGCACAGATACGCAGTATTTT
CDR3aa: CATSRDRYLESTDTQYF

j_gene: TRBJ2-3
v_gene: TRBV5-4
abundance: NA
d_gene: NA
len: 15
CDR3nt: TGTGCCAGCAGCTTGGTAGCGGAAAGCACAGATACGCAGTATTTT
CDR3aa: CASSLVAESTDTQYF

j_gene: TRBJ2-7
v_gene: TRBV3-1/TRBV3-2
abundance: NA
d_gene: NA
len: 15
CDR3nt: TGTGCCAGCAGCCAAGTATGGCCCAGCTCCTACGAGCAGTACTTC
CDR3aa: CASSQVWPSSYEQYF

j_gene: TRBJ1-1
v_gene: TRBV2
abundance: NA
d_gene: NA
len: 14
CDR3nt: TGTGCCAGCAGCTGGAACAGGGCGGAGACTGAAGCTTTCTTT
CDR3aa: CASSWNRAETEAFF

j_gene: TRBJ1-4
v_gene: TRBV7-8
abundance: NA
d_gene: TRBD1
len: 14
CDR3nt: TGTGCCAGCAGCTCCTGGGACAGGAGGGAAAAACTGTTTTTT
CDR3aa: CASSSWDRREKLFF

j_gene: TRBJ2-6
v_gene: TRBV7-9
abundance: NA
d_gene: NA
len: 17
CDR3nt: TGTGCCAGCAGCCTCCCCCAGGGAATCTCTGGGGCCAACGTCCTGACTTTC
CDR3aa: CASSLPQGISGANVLTF

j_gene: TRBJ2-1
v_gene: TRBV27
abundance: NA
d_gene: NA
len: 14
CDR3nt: TGTGCCAGCAGTTCAGACGGCTCCTACAATGAGCAGTTCTTC
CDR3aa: CASSSDGSYNEQFF

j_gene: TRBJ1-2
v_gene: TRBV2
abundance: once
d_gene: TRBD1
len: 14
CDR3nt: TGTGCCAGCAGCTCCGGGACAGGTTACTATGGCTACACCTTC
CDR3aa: CASSSGTGYYGYTF

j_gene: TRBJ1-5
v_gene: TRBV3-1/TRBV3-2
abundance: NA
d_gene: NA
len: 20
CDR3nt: TGTGCCAGCAGCCAATCTACTAGGGCTGCGGGAAGGCAGTGGAGTCAGCCCCAGCATTTT
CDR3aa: CASSQSTRAAGRQWSQPQHF

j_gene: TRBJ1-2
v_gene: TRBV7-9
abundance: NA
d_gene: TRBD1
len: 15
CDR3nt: TGTGCCAGCAGCTTAGGGAGGGGGCGCGAGGAGGGCTACACCTTC
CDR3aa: CASSLGRGREEGYTF

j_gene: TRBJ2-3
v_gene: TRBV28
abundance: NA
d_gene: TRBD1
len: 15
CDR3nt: TGTGCCAGCAGTTTGGCGGCAGGGGGCGCGGATACGCAGTATTTT
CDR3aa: CASSLAAGGADTQYF

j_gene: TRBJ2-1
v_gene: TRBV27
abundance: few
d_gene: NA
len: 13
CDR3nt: TGTGCCAGCAGTCCGCGTATCCAGCTGGAGCAGTTCTTC
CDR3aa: CASSPRIQLEQFF

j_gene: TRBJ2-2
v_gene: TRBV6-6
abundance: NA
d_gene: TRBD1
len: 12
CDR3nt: TGTGCCAGCAGTGAGGACAGGGACCGGCTGTTTTTT
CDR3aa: CASSEDRDRLFF

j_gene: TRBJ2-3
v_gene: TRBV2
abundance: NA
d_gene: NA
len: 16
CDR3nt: TGTGCCAGCATGATAGCGCTTAGTAGTTCCGCAGATACGCAGTATTTT
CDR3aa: CASMIALSSSADTQYF

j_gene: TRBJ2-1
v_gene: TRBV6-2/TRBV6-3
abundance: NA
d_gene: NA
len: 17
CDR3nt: TGTGCCAGCAGTTACTCCGCCCCGGGACGCCGCCACAATGAGCAGTTCTTC
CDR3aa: CASSYSAPGRRHNEQFF

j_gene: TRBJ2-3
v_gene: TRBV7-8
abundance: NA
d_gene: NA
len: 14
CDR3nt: TGTGCCAGCAGCTCTTTACAGGGAACAGATACGCAGTATTTT
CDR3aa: CASSSLQGTDTQYF

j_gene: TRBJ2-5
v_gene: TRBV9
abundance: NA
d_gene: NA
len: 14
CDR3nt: TGTGCCAGCAGCGTAATGGCGGCCCAAGAGACCCAGTACTTC
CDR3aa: CASSVMAAQETQYF

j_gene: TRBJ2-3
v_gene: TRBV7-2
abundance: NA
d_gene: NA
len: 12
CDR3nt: TGTGCCAGCAGCCTCTACACAGATACGCAGTATTTT
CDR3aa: CASSLYTDTQYF

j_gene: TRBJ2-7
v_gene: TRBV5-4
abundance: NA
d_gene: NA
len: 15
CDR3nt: TGTGCCAGCAGCTTGGGGACAGCGAACTCCTACGAGCAGTACTTC
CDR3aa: CASSLGTANSYEQYF

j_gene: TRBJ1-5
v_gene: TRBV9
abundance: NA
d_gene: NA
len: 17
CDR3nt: TGTGCCAGCGTGCTAGGCAGGGGCCGCCGGGGCAATCAGCCCCAGCATTTT
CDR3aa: CASVLGRGRRGNQPQHF

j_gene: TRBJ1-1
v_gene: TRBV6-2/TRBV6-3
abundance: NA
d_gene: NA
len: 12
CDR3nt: TGTGCCAGCAGTTACAGGGTCACTGAAGCTTTCTTT
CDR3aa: CASSYRVTEAFF

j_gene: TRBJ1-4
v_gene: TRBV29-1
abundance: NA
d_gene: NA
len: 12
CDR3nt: TGCAGCGCCGGGACCGAGAATGAAAAACTGTTTTTT
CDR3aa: CSAGTENEKLFF

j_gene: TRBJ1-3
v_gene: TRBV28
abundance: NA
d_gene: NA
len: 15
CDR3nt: TGTGCCAGCAGTTTTGGAGGGACGTCTGGAAACACCATATATTTT
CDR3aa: CASSFGGTSGNTIYF

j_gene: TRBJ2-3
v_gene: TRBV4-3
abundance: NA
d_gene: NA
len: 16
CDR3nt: TGCGCCAGCAGCCAAGACAGTCTAGCGATTACAGATACGCAGTATTTT
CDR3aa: CASSQDSLAITDTQYF

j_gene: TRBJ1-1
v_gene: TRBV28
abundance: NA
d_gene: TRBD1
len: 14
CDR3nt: TGTGCCAGCGGGGACAGAGGAGGTTACACTGAAGCTTTCTTT
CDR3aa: CASGDRGGYTEAFF

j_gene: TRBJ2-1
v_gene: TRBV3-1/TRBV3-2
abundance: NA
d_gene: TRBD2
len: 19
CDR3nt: TGTGCCAGCAGCTTTGGACTAGCGGGAGTAATTGGACTCCGCAATGAGCAGTTCTTC
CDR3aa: CASSFGLAGVIGLRNEQFF

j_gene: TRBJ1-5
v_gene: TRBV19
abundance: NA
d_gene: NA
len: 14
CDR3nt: TGTGCCAGTAGTATGGGAAGTTACAATCAGCCCCAGCATTTT
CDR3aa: CASSMGSYNQPQHF

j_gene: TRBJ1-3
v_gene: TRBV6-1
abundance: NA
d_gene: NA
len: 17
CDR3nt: TGTGCCAGCAGTGAATTTAGCCCCACGCATACTGGAAACACCATATATTTT
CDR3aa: CASSEFSPTHTGNTIYF

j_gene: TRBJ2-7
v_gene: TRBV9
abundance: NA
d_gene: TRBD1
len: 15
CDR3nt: TGTGCCAGCAGCGTAGGGGTGGGACAGGGTTACGAGCAGTACTTC
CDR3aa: CASSVGVGQGYEQYF